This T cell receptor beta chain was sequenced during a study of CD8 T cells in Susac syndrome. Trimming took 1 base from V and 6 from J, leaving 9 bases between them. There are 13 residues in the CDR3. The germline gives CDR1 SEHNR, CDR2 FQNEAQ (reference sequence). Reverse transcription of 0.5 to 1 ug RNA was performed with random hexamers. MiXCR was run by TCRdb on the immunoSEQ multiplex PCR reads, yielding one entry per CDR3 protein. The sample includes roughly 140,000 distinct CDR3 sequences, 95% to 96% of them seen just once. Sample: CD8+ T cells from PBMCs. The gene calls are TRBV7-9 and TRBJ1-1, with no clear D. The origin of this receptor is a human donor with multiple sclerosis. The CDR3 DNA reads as TGTGCCAGCAGCTTAGTCGTCCCTCCTGAAGCTTTCTTT. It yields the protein CASSLVVPPEAFF.